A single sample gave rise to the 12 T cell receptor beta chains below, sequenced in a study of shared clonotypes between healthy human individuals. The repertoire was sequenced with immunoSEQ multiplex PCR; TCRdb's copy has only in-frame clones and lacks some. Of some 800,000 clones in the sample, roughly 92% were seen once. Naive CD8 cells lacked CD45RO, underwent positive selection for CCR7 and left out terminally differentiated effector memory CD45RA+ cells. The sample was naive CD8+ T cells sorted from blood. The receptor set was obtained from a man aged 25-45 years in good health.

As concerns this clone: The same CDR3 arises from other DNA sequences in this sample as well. The CDR3 bases are TGTGCCAGCAGTTTAATCGGGGACGAGCAGTTCTTC. Amino acid sequence: CASSLIGDEQFF. V usage is TRBV27 and J usage is TRBJ2-1, with D tentatively TRBD1 or TRBD2 (5 bases each). V lost 2 bases and J 10 bases, leaving 9 bases between the germline ends. CDR1 is MNHEY and CDR2 is SMNVEV in the germline V gene (reference sequence). The CDR3 is 12 residues long.

CDR3 sequence (DNA): TGTGCCAGCAGCCATCGGGACGTATCCTACGAGCAGTACTTC. This encodes CASSHRDVSYEQYF. The chain is built from TRBV16 and TRBJ2-7; D might be TRBD1 or TRBD2, each matching 5 bases. This CDR3 contains 14 residues. V was pared by 3 bases and J by 1 base, with 10 bases between. From germline, CDR1 is KGHSY and CDR2 FQNENV. The full variable domain, with the rest looked up from reference TRBV16 and TRBJ2-7, is GEEVAQTPKHLVRGEGQKAKLYCAPIKGHSYVFWYQQVLKNEFKFLISFQNENVFDETGMPKERFSAKCLPNSPCSLEIQATKLEDSAVYFCASSHRDVSYEQYFGPGTRLTVT.

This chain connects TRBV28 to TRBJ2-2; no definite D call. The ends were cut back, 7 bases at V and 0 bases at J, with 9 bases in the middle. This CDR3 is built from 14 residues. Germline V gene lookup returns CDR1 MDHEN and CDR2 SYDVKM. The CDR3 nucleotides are TGTGCCAGCAAGAGGCTAGCGAACACCGGGGAGCTGTTTTTT. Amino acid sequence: CASKRLANTGELFF.

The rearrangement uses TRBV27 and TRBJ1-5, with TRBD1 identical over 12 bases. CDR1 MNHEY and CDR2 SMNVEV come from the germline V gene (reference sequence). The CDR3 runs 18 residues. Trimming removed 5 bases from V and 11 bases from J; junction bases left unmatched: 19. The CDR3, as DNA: TGTGCCAGCAGTCCCCTCCCGGGACAGGGGGCCCCCTTTGGGTCCCAGCATTTT. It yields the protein CASSPLPGQGAPFGSQHF.

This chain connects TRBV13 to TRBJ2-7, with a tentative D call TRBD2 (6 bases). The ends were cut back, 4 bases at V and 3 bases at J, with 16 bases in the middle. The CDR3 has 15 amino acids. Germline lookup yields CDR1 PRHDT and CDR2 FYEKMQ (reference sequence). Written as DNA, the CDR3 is TGTGCCAGCAGCTCGCTGCGGGACGGCTACTACGAGCAGTACTTC. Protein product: CASSSLRDGYYEQYF.

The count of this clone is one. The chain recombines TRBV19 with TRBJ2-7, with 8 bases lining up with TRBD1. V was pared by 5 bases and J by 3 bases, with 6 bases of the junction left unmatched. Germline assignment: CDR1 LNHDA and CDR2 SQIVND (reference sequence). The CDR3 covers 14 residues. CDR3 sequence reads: CASSPGQGNYEQYF. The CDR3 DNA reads TGTGCCAGTAGTCCAGGACAGGGAAACTACGAGCAGTACTTC.

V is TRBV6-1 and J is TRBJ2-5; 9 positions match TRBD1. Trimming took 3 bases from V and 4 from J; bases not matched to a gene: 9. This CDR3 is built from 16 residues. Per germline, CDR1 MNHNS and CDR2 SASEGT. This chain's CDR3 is CASSESDRGGIETQYF. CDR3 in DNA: TGTGCCAGCAGTGAGTCTGACAGGGGGGGAATAGAGACCCAGTACTTC.

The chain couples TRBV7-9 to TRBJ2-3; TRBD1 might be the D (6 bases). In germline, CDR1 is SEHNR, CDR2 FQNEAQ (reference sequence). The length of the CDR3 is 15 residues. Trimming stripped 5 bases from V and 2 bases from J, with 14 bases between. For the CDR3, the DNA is TGTGCCAGCAGCGACGGGACAAACCCCACAGATACGCAGTATTTT. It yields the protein CASSDGTNPTDTQYF.

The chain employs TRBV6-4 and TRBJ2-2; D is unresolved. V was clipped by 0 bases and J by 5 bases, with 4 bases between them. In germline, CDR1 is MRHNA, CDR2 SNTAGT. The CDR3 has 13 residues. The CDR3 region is CASSDSMTGELFF. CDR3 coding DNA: TGTGCCAGCAGTGACTCTATGACCGGGGAGCTGTTTTTT.

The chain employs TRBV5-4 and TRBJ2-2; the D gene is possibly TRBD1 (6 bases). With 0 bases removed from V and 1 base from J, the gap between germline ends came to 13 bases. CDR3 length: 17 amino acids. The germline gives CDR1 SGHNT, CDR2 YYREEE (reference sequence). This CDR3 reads CASSLGDTALNTGELFF. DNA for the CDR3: TGTGCCAGCAGCTTGGGGGACACAGCCCTGAACACCGGGGAGCTGTTTTTT. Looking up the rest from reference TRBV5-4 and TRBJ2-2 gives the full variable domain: ETGVTQSPTHLIKTRGQQVTLRCSSQSGHNTVSWYQQALGQGPQFIFQYYREEENGRGNFPPRFSGLQFPNYSSELNVNALELDDSALYLCASSLGDTALNTGELFFGEGSRLTVL.

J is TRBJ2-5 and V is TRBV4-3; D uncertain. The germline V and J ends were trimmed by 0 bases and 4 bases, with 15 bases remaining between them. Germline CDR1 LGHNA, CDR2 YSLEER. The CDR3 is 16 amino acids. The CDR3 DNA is TGCGCCAGCAGCCAAGATTTGGCGAGGTCCGGAGAGACCCAGTACTTC. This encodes CASSQDLARSGETQYF.

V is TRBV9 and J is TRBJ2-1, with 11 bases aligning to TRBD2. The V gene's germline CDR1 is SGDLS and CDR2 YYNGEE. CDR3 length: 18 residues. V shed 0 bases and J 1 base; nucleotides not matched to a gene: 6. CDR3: CASSVEGLAVSSYNEQFF. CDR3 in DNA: TGTGCCAGCAGCGTAGAGGGACTAGCGGTAAGTTCCTACAATGAGCAGTTCTTC.